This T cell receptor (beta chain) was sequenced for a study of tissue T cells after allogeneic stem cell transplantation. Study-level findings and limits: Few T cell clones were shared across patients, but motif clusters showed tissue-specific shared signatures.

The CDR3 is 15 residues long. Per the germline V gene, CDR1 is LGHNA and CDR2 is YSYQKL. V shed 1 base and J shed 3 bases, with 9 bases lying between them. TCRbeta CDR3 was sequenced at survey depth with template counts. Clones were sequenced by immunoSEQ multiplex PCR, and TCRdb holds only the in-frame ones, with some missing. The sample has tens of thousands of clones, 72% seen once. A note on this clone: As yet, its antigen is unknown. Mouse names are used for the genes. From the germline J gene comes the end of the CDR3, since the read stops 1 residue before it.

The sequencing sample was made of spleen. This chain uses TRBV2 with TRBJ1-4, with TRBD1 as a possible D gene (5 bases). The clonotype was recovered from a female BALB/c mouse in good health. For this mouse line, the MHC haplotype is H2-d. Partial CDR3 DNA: TGTGCCAGCAGCCAAGTGAGGGGCGCCAACGAAAGATTATTT. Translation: CASSQVRGANERLF. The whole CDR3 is CASSQVRGANERLFF.